The 28 T cell receptor beta chains below come from one sample, sequenced in a study of CD8 T cells in Susac syndrome. RNA amounts of about 0.5 to 1 ug underwent reverse transcription with random hexamers. A single record per CDR3 protein comes from TCRdb applying MiXCR to the immunoSEQ multiplex PCR reads. This sample yields 300,000 or so distinct CDR3 sequences, of which under 95% are seen a single time; about 0.07% belongs to the top ten. Sequencing was carried out using CD4+ T cells from PBMCs. The source of these receptors is a human donor with multiple sclerosis.

The rearrangement links TRBV3-1 to TRBJ2-1, with 10 nucleotides matching TRBD1. The CDR3 length is 17 residues. V lost 5 bases, J lost 0 bases, and 7 bases stayed unmatched. Germline assignment: CDR1 LGHDT and CDR2 YNNKEL (reference sequence). In nucleotides, the CDR3 is TGTGCCAGCAGCAACCCGGGACAGGGGAGCTCCTACAATGAGCAGTTCTTC. The encoded protein is CASSNPGQGSSYNEQFF.

The chain recombines TRBV3-1 with TRBJ2-2; no clear D gene. The CDR3 loop spans 12 amino acids. CDR1 and CDR2 from the germline V gene are LGHDT and YNNKEL (reference sequence). Trimming stripped 6 bases from V and 6 bases from J, with 8 bases between. DNA of the CDR3: TGTGCCAGCAGACTTAGGGCCGGGGAGCTGTTTTTT. This codes for CASRLRAGELFF.

The chain couples TRBV24-1 to TRBJ2-1; possibly TRBD1 or TRBD2 for D (5 bases each). The CDR3 consists of 17 residues. CDR1 and CDR2 from the germline V gene are KGHDR and SFDVKD. Between the trimmed V and J ends, which lost 4 bases and 5 bases, there was a span of 20 bases. The CDR3 sequence is CATSDFARDPGHNEQFF. The CDR3 DNA reads TGTGCCACCAGTGACTTTGCCCGGGACCCAGGGCACAATGAGCAGTTCTTC.

The chain joins TRBV5-4 to TRBJ2-2; D may be TRBD2 (7 bases). The germline CDR1 and CDR2 sequences are SGHNT and YYREEE (reference sequence). The length of the CDR3 is 17 residues. Deletions cut 4 bases from V and 3 bases from J, with 19 bases between. The CDR3 DNA is TGTGCCAGCAGCCCCGGGGGGCGCCGGTGGGACACCGGGGAGCTGTTTTTT. Its protein is CASSPGGRRWDTGELFF.

This chain links TRBV5-6 with TRBJ2-1; D may be TRBD2 (5 bases). Germline V CDR1 and CDR2: SGHDT, YYEEEE. With 4 bases removed from V and 4 bases from J, the gap between germline ends came to 12 bases. CDR3 length: 14 residues. The CDR3 region is CASSPRTEYNEQFF. CDR3 DNA: TGTGCCAGCAGCCCCCGGACTGAATACAATGAGCAGTTCTTC.

DNA for the CDR3: TGTGCCAGCAGACGTACACCGGTCGGGAACACCGGGGAGCTGTTTTTT. Amino acid sequence: CASRRTPVGNTGELFF. The rearrangement uses TRBV11-2 and TRBJ2-2, with D hard to call. Germline CDR1 is SGHAT and CDR2 is FQNNGV. The CDR3 loop spans 16 amino acids. With 6 bases removed from V and 1 base from J, the gap between germline ends came to 15 bases.

The CDR3 sequence: CASTLLAGTGELFF. In DNA form, the CDR3 reads TGTGCCAGCACTCTACTAGCGGGCACCGGGGAGCTGTTTTTT. The rearrangement uses TRBV7-3 and TRBJ2-2; TRBD2 aligns across 9 bases. The CDR3 contains 14 residues. Germline V lookup: CDR1 SGHTA, CDR2 FQGTGA. Losses at the gene ends were 7 bases for V and 4 bases for J; bases not matched to a gene: 4.

This clonotype turned up a few times. The chain links TRBV10-3 to TRBJ1-1; D is undetermined. V lost 8 bases to trimming and J lost 3 bases, with 4 bases between them. CDR1 ENHRY and CDR2 SYGVKD come from the germline V gene. The CDR3 is made up of 10 amino acids. The CDR3, as DNA: TGTGCCATCGGGGACACTGAAGCTTTCTTT. It encodes CAIGDTEAFF.

V gene TRBV13 combines with J gene TRBJ2-5, with 7 nucleotides matching TRBD1. V lost 5 bases and J lost 4; bases outside the gene matches: 10. Germline-derived CDR1 and CDR2 are PRHDT and FYEKMQ (reference sequence). The CDR3 is 15 residues long. The CDR3: CASSADRSNLETQYF. The CDR3 coding sequence is TGTGCCAGCAGCGCGGACAGGAGTAATTTAGAGACCCAGTACTTC.

The chain employs TRBV7-9 and TRBJ1-5; a weak D match, TRBD1 (5 bases). Trimming stripped 5 bases from V and 5 bases from J, with 16 bases between. CDR3 length: 15 amino acids. Germline values: CDR1 SEHNR, CDR2 FQNEAQ (reference sequence). The CDR3 bases are TGTGCCAGCAGCACTCTTACAGGTGCCCATCAGCCCCAGCATTTT. This sequence encodes CASSTLTGAHQPQHF.

This clonotype was recorded once. Here the CDR3 DNA reads TGCGCCAGCAGCCAGGGGCCCCAGGGGGCGCGCGGCTACACCTTC. Translated: CASSQGPQGARGYTF. The chain joins TRBV5-1 to TRBJ1-2; TRBD1 aligns across 8 bases. The CDR3 runs 15 residues. V was clipped by 4 bases and J by 8 bases; unmatched bases: 13. Germline lookup yields CDR1 SGHRS and CDR2 YFSETQ.

The V call is TRBV5-6, the J call TRBJ1-6; D is unclear. The ends were cut back, 2 bases at V and 5 bases at J, with 11 bases in the middle. The CDR3 has 15 amino acids. The germline CDR1 and CDR2 sequences are SGHDT and YYEEEE. CDR3 loop: CASSLWIWDNSPLHF. CDR3 nucleotides: TGTGCCAGCAGCTTATGGATTTGGGATAATTCACCCCTCCACTTT.

This clonotype appeared a single time. The chain joins TRBV6-5 to TRBJ2-3, with 9 bases aligning to TRBD2. The V and J ends lost 2 bases and 4 bases, in that order; junction bases with no gene match: 10. This CDR3 comprises 17 residues. Germline-derived CDR1 and CDR2 are MNHEY and SVGAGI. As DNA, the CDR3 is TGTGCCAGCAGTTACGCCAGTCGCGGGGGGGGCCCAGATACGCAGTATTTT. Amino acids: CASSYASRGGGPDTQYF.

V is TRBV5-1 and J is TRBJ1-4, with 8 positions matching TRBD1. Germline V gene lookup returns CDR1 SGHRS and CDR2 YFSETQ. This CDR3 is 14 amino acids long. Trimming removed 5 bases from V and 5 bases from J; junction bases left unmatched: 5. CDR3 nucleotides: TGCGCCAGCAGACCCGGGACAGGAAATGAAAAACTGTTTTTT. It is translated as CASRPGTGNEKLFF.

The CDR3 loop reads CSVQGMNTEAFF. CDR3 nucleotide sequence: TGCAGCGTCCAGGGCATGAACACTGAAGCTTTCTTT. This sequence joins TRBV29-1 and TRBJ1-1, with a weak D call TRBD1 (5 bases). From germline, CDR1 is SQVTM and CDR2 ANQGSEA. This CDR3 has 12 residues. Trimming removed 6 bases at V and 0 bases at J, with 8 bases between.

The J gene is TRBJ2-5, the V gene TRBV15; TRBD2 agrees at 11 bases. The CDR3 contains 15 residues. CDR1 is LNHNV, CDR2 YYDKDF, per germline (reference sequence). Trimming removed 5 bases from V and 5 bases from J; junction bases left unmatched: 7. CDR3 region: CATSGSGGAGETQYF. DNA for the CDR3: TGTGCCACCAGCGGTAGCGGGGGGGCCGGTGAGACCCAGTACTTC.

The chain couples TRBV6-2 or TRBV6-3 to TRBJ2-1, with D possibly matching TRBD1 (6 bases). The CDR3 has 15 residues. The germline CDR1 and CDR2 sequences are MNHEY and SVGEGT. The V gene lost 0 bases and the J gene lost 9 bases, with 15 bases spanning the gap. As DNA, the CDR3 is TGTGCCAGCAGTTACTCGAGAGGAAGGGGGAGTGAGCAGTTCTTC. This codes for CASSYSRGRGSEQFF.

In its sample, this clonotype was seen once. The chain joins TRBV7-2 to TRBJ2-1; D is unresolved. Per the germline V gene, CDR1 is SGHTA and CDR2 is FQGNSA. V was cut by 5 bases and J by 7 bases, with 15 bases left in between. The CDR3 spans 14 residues. The CDR3 DNA reads as TGTGCCAGCAGCCCCCGCTTAGGCACGAATGAGCAGTTCTTC. Its translation: CASSPRLGTNEQFF.

The gene calls are TRBV4-2 and TRBJ2-7; D call uncertain. V was cut by 0 bases and J by 3 bases, with 21 bases left in between. In germline, CDR1 is LGHNA, CDR2 YNFKEQ. CDR3 length: 18 residues. CDR3 region: CASSQDSWVILPSYEQYF. CDR3 DNA: TGTGCCAGCAGCCAAGATTCCTGGGTCATACTACCGAGCTACGAGCAGTACTTC.

A note on this clonotype: Germline and junction disagree at one end, which may indicate a read error. The chain is built from TRBV7-7 and TRBJ2-5, with 9 nucleotides matching TRBD2. Germline CDR1 SSHAT, CDR2 FNYEAQ (reference sequence). There are 15 residues in the CDR3. The CDR3 DNA sequence: TGTGCTAGCAGTCCGTTTGCGGGAGGGCTAAAGACCCAGTACTTC. This gives the protein CASSPFAGGLKTQYF.

The chain carries TRBV6-1 and TRBJ2-7; no clear D. V lost 8 bases and J 1 base, leaving 15 bases between the germline ends. The CDR3 loop spans 14 amino acids. Germline V gives CDR1 MNHNS, CDR2 SASEGT. The CDR3, as DNA: TGTGCCAGCGTTCTCCACCTGTCTTCCTACGAGCAGTACTTC. As protein: CASVLHLSSYEQYF.

The genes are TRBV15 and TRBJ1-2, with D tentatively TRBD1 (5 bases). The germline V gene encodes CDR1 LNHNV and CDR2 YYDKDF (reference sequence). V lost 3 bases to trimming and J lost 4 bases, with 18 bases between them. The CDR3 sequence is 16 residues long. The CDR3 region has the DNA TGTGCCACCAGCAGGGGGGGAATCGACAGTCCCTATGGCTACACCTTC. Amino acids: CATSRGGIDSPYGYTF.

This chain joins TRBV7-9 and TRBJ1-2; D ambiguous. The germline V gene has CDR1 SEHNR and CDR2 FQNEAQ (reference sequence). Trimming removed 1 base from V and 5 bases from J, with 17 bases in between. There are 16 residues in the CDR3. The CDR3 nucleotides are TGTGCCAGCAGCTTAGTCGCAGGCGCGGGTCCTTATGGCTACACCTTC. Its protein is CASSLVAGAGPYGYTF.

The CDR3 nucleotides are TGTGCCAGCAGAGGCTGGGCAGGGGGGAACTATGGCTACACCTTC. The encoded protein is CASRGWAGGNYGYTF. The V gene is TRBV27, the J gene TRBJ1-2; TRBD1 agrees at 7 bases. Germline lookup yields CDR1 MNHEY and CDR2 SMNVEV (reference sequence). This CDR3 has 15 residues. V lost 6 bases and J lost 2; bases outside the gene matches: 9.

The J gene is TRBJ2-2, the V gene TRBV9; the D is unclear. Looked up from germline, CDR1 is SGDLS and CDR2 is YYNGEE. CDR3 size: 13 residues. The V end was cut by 5 bases, the J end by 7 bases, with 12 bases between. The CDR3 DNA follows: TGTGCCAGCAGAGACGGTGTGGGCGGGGAGCTGTTTTTT. The encoded protein is CASRDGVGGELFF.

The V gene is TRBV5-1, the J gene TRBJ1-6; D is undetermined. This CDR3 has 15 residues. The germline V gene has CDR1 SGHRS and CDR2 YFSETQ. V dropped 0 bases and J dropped 7 bases, with 11 bases sitting between them. The CDR3 protein is CASSLDLVPNSPLHF. The CDR3 DNA sequence: TGCGCCAGCAGCTTGGATTTAGTACCCAATTCACCCCTCCACTTT.

V usage is TRBV20-1 and J usage is TRBJ2-1; D tentatively reads TRBD1 or TRBD2 (6 bases each). The CDR3 has 14 residues. V was clipped by 1 base and J by 9 bases, with 16 bases between them. Per the germline V gene, CDR1 is DFQATT and CDR2 is SNEGSKA (reference sequence). The CDR3 reads CSARVSRGAGEQFF. The CDR3 DNA reads TGCAGTGCTAGAGTATCAAGGGGGGCTGGTGAGCAGTTCTTC.

The chain uses TRBV25-1 and TRBJ2-1; D is ambiguous. The length of the CDR3 is 12 residues. Germline V gene lookup returns CDR1 MGHDK and CDR2 SYGVNS. Trimming removed 8 bases from V and 7 bases from J, with 12 bases in between. The CDR3 bases are TGTGCCAGCGGACCGACTGGGAATGAGCAGTTCTTC. It encodes CASGPTGNEQFF.